The 12 T cell receptor beta chains presented below share a single source sample, sequenced in a study of T-cell memory formation after mild COVID-19 (dated by TCRdb to 2020 to 2023). Libraries were prepared through 5' RACE. Instrument used: Illumina NovaSeq 6000. TCRdb's own reprocessing of the public reads used fastp at Q25 and MiXCR and kept productive beta chains. When rows share a CDR3 protein, they turn into one entry using the most common DNA and genes. In this sample the table shows 200,000 or so distinct CDR3 sequences, approximately 16% of which occur a single time. The leading ten clones occupy about 1.9% of the sample. Sequencing used PBMCs or a T cell subset sorted from them (not recorded which). The receptors derive from an adult woman who had mild COVID-19 (a few samples of this study predate the infection). The sample titles of this study are shuffled in the database, so cell type and time point are left out; the donor was told from shared clones.

V and J are TRBV25-1 and TRBJ2-2; D is unclear. This CDR3 contains 11 residues. V was trimmed by 3 bases and J by 5 bases, leaving 1 base between them. CDR1 MGHDK and CDR2 SYGVNS come from the germline V gene. CDR3 nucleotides: TGTGCCAGCAGTGAGACCGGGGAGCTGTTTTTT. Amino acids: CASSETGELFF.

V is TRBV7-9 and J is TRBJ2-7, with 13 bases lining up with TRBD2. The V gene's germline CDR1 is SEHNR and CDR2 FQNEAQ (reference sequence). Trimming removed 5 bases from V and 0 bases from J; junction bases left unmatched: 19. CDR3 length: 21 residues. This CDR3 is CASSLSTGTSGKPRSSYEQYF. The DNA for the CDR3 is TGTGCCAGCAGCCTCTCTACCGGGACTAGCGGGAAACCTAGGAGCTCCTACGAGCAGTACTTC.

The chain employs TRBV29-1 and TRBJ1-2; D remains unclear. V was clipped by 7 bases and J by 6 bases, with 12 bases between them. The CDR3 totals 11 residues. Per the germline V gene, CDR1 is SQVTM and CDR2 is ANQGSEA. The CDR3 DNA follows: TGCAGCGGTGGAGGTCGGGATGGCTACACCTTC. This encodes CSGGGRDGYTF.

This clonotype was detected a few times. This chain uses TRBV5-1 with TRBJ2-7, with 9 nucleotides matching TRBD1. CDR1 is SGHRS, CDR2 YFSETQ, per germline. This CDR3 is built from 13 residues. Trimming at V came to 4 bases and at J to 7 bases, leaving 6 bases not matched to a gene. The CDR3 region is CASSPGTGNEQYF. The CDR3 DNA sequence: TGCGCCAGCAGCCCCGGGACAGGGAATGAGCAGTACTTC.

A note on this clonotype: No conserved phenylalanine or tryptophan ends this CDR3, so it is likely a read error. The chain has TRBV20-1 and TRBJ2-5; D unclear. Trimming pared 5 bases from V and 4 bases from J, leaving 8 bases between. This CDR3 contains 11 residues. Germline CDR1 and CDR2: DFQATT and SNEGSKA (reference sequence). The CDR3 sequence: CSALSVETQYL. Here the CDR3 DNA reads TGCAGTGCTCTCTCCGTAGAGACCCAGTACCTC.

This clonotype was counted only a few times. The chain recombines TRBV19 with TRBJ1-1, with a weak D call TRBD1 (5 bases). The CDR3 length is 14 residues. The germline CDR1 and CDR2 sequences are LNHDA and SQIVND (reference sequence). The V end was cut by 1 base, the J end by 3 bases, with 9 bases between. The CDR3 nucleotides are TGTGCCAGTAGTATAGCAAGGGGCGACACTGAAGCTTTCTTT. Amino acids: CASSIARGDTEAFF.

This clonotype was detected a few times. The chain links TRBV7-2 to TRBJ2-1; D is possibly TRBD1 or TRBD2 (5 bases each). Trimming took off 2 bases at V and 9 bases at J, with 14 bases between the two ends. CDR1 and CDR2 (germline): SGHTA, FQGNSA. This CDR3 has 14 residues. CDR3 nucleotides: TGTGCCAGCAGCTTACCCGGGACCGGCGGTGAGCAGTTCTTC. It codes for CASSLPGTGGEQFF.

The J gene is TRBJ2-1, the V gene TRBV11-2, with 8 bases aligning to TRBD1. CDR1 and CDR2 (germline): SGHAT, FQNNGV. Trimming cost V 0 bases and J 5 bases; bases outside gene matches: 3. CDR3 length equals 15 residues. The CDR3 DNA reads as TGTGCCAGCAGCTTAGACTGGACAGGGAACAATGAGCAGTTCTTC. It translates to CASSLDWTGNNEQFF. The full variable domain, its missing parts supplied by reference TRBV11-2 and TRBJ2-1, is EAGVAQSPRYKIIEKRQSVAFWCNPISGHATLYWYQQILGQGPKLLIQFQNNGVVDDSQLPKDRFSAERLKGVDSTLKIQPAKLEDSAVYLCASSLDWTGNNEQFFGPGTRLTVL.

This clonotype showed up just a few times. The rearrangement links TRBV5-6 to TRBJ2-7; a possible D gene is TRBD1 (6 bases). The germline V and J ends were trimmed by 0 bases and 7 bases, with 23 bases remaining between them. CDR3 length: 17 residues. Per germline, CDR1 SGHDT and CDR2 YYEEEE. CDR3 in DNA: TGTGCCAGCAGCTTGGCCTCGGTGCGGCTTTCTCAGGGGGAGCAGTACTTC. Amino acid sequence: CASSLASVRLSQGEQYF.

The sample holds a few counts of this clonotype. The chain employs TRBV12-3 or TRBV12-4 and TRBJ2-1, with 9 bases that match TRBD2. With 4 bases clipped from V and 6 bases from J, the junction kept 7 bases outside the gene matches. The CDR3 loop spans 15 amino acids. CDR3 amino acids: CASSSLAGAGNEQFF. DNA for the CDR3: TGTGCCAGCAGTTCCTTAGCGGGGGCAGGCAATGAGCAGTTCTTC.

The table lists this clonotype with many counts. V is TRBV20-1 and J is TRBJ2-7; 7 bases are a match to TRBD2. The germline V gene encodes CDR1 DFQATT and CDR2 SNEGSKA (reference sequence). The CDR3 is 13 residues long. Unmatched junction bases numbered 5, after V lost 4 bases and J lost 2 bases. For the CDR3, the DNA is TGCAGTGCTACCGGGGAGGGACCCTACGAGCAGTACTTC. This codes for CSATGEGPYEQYF.

The sample holds a few counts of this clonotype. The chain is built from TRBV19 and TRBJ2-7, with 8 bases matching TRBD1. The junction had 10 bases not matched to a gene; V was cut back by 10 bases and J by 2 bases. The CDR3 contains 14 residues. Germline V gene data show CDR1 as LNHDA and CDR2 as SQIVND (reference sequence). As DNA, the CDR3 is TGTGCCAACACACAGGGACAGGTCGCCTACGAGCAGTACTTC. Amino acid sequence: CANTQGQVAYEQYF.